Listed below are T cell receptor beta chains from one sample, sequenced in a study of blood T cell repertoires in COVID-19. Data came from immunoSEQ multiplex PCR; TCRdb stores just in-frame clones and leaves some out. This table holds tens of thousands of clones, 74% found once. Sequencing used peripheral blood. The receptors come from a woman at least 80 years old with acute or convalescent COVID-19. Each CDR3 is given with its conserved first and last residue. The D gene is left open where the match is weak. The listing skips clone size in some rows; elsewhere it reads once, few, many or a size class.

V,D,J,size,CDR3,DNA
TRBV5-1,-,TRBJ1-2,-,CASSADQGTNRGYTF,TGCGCCAGCAGCGCCGACCAGGGGACAAACCGTGGCTACACCTTC
TRBV15,-,TRBJ1-2,-,CATSRDSGWSNYGYTF,TGTGCCACCAGCAGAGACAGCGGTTGGTCTAACTATGGCTACACCTTC
TRBV20-1,-,TRBJ2-5,-,CSATSGTQYF,TGCAGTGCCACGAGCGGGACCCAGTACTTC
TRBV3-1/TRBV3-2,TRBD2,TRBJ2-1,-,CASSQESSGRVEQFF,TGTGCCAGCAGCCAAGAGTCTAGCGGGAGGGTTGAGCAGTTCTTC
TRBV5-1,-,TRBJ1-1,once,CASSAWGGRNTEAFF,TGCGCCAGCAGCGCCTGGGGGGGCCGGAACACTGAAGCTTTCTTT
TRBV28,-,TRBJ1-6,-,CASSPSVTYNSPLHF,TGTGCCAGCAGTCCCTCAGTAACCTATAATTCACCCCTCCACTTT
TRBV4-2,-,TRBJ2-5,once,CASSQGQVQETQYF,TGTGCCAGCAGCCAAGGACAGGTCCAAGAGACCCAGTACTTC
TRBV5-6,TRBD2,TRBJ2-5,-,CASSFAGTSGRKETQYF,TGTGCCAGCAGCTTTGCCGGGACTAGCGGGAGAAAAGAGACCCAGTACTTC
TRBV19,-,TRBJ1-3,-,CASRPPGNSGNTIYF,TGTGCCAGTAGACCGCCCGGGAACTCTGGAAACACCATATATTTT
TRBV19,TRBD1,TRBJ2-7,-,CASSQFWTGDEQYF,TGTGCCAGTAGTCAATTTTGGACAGGGGACGAGCAGTACTTC
TRBV5-1,-,TRBJ1-4,-,CASSLVFRSLGGEKLFF,TGCGCCAGCAGCCTGGTGTTCCGTAGTTTGGGGGGGGAAAAACTGTTTTTT
TRBV6-6,-,TRBJ1-1,-,CASSPRQGSSEAFF,TGTGCCAGCAGTCCTCGGCAGGGCTCGTCTGAAGCTTTCTTT
TRBV9,TRBD1,TRBJ1-2,-,CASSVEGTGDYGYTF,TGTGCCAGCAGCGTAGAAGGGACAGGGGACTATGGCTACACCTTC
TRBV4-3,TRBD2,TRBJ2-1,few,CASSWTSGRLNSSYNEQFF,TGCGCCAGCAGCTGGACTAGCGGGAGGCTTAACAGCTCCTACAATGAGCAGTTCTTC
TRBV25-1,-,TRBJ2-3,once,CASTIYGTDTQYF,TGTGCCAGCACAATCTACGGCACAGATACGCAGTATTTT
TRBV2,-,TRBJ1-1,-,CASNGQVNTEAFF,TGTGCCAGCAACGGACAAGTGAACACTGAAGCTTTCTTT
TRBV20-1,TRBD2,TRBJ2-1,-,CSASRVTSGGLGDEQFF,TGCAGTGCTAGTCGGGTCACTAGCGGAGGCCTCGGCGATGAGCAGTTCTTC
TRBV29-1,TRBD2,TRBJ2-7,-,CSVIGLAAPVPYEQYF,TGCAGCGTCATCGGGCTAGCGGCCCCTGTACCCTATGAGCAGTACTTC
TRBV7-8,-,TRBJ1-2,once,CASSLQEVTAYGYTF,TGTGCCAGCAGCTTACAGGAGGTTACCGCCTATGGCTACACCTTC
TRBV28,TRBD2,TRBJ2-3,-,CATQAGGITDTQYF,TGTGCCACCCAAGCGGGAGGTATCACAGATACGCAGTATTTT
TRBV4-1,TRBD2,TRBJ2-1,few,CASSQDWSSGSSREFF,TGCGCCAGCAGCCAAGATTGGTCTAGCGGGAGTTCCAGGGAGTTCTTC
TRBV19,-,TRBJ2-2,-,CASSPLASGELFF,TGTGCCAGTAGCCCTCTGGCCTCCGGGGAGCTGTTTTTT
TRBV23-1,TRBD2,TRBJ2-7,few,CASRGRDCTYEQYF,TGCGCCAGCAGGGGGAGGGATTGTACCTACGAGCAGTACTTC
TRBV15,TRBD1,TRBJ1-2,-,CATSPDRDYGYTF,TGTGCCACCAGCCCAGACAGGGATTATGGCTACACCTTC
TRBV5-1,TRBD1,TRBJ1-1,few,CASSLGDRAPTEAFF,TGCGCCAGCAGCTTGGGGGACAGGGCACCCACTGAAGCTTTCTTT
TRBV7-3,TRBD2,TRBJ2-3,-,CASSLTRGLAGVPDTQYF,TGTGCCAGCAGCTTAACGAGGGGGCTAGCGGGAGTCCCAGATACGCAGTATTTT
TRBV19,-,TRBJ1-5,-,CASTPGSNGNQPQHF,TGTGCCAGTACCCCAGGGTCGAATGGCAATCAGCCCCAGCATTTT
TRBV7-8,-,TRBJ2-7,-,CASSLVSGYEQYF,TGTGCCAGCAGCTTAGTGTCCGGCTACGAGCAGTACTTC
TRBV19,-,TRBJ1-5,-,CASRQFSNQPQHF,TGTGCCAGTCGACAGTTTAGCAATCAGCCCCAGCATTTT
TRBV5-4,-,TRBJ2-7,few,CASSFDGDEQYF,TGTGCCAGCAGCTTTGACGGGGACGAGCAGTACTTC
TRBV15,-,TRBJ1-6,few,CATSRDYGDGLHF,TGTGCCACCAGCAGAGATTATGGAGACGGCCTCCACTTT
TRBV28,TRBD1,TRBJ1-4,few,CASSSGGQGFSEKLFF,TGTGCCAGCAGTTCAGGGGGACAGGGGTTCAGTGAAAAACTGTTTTTT
TRBV11-3,-,TRBJ2-2,-,CASSLDRLGELFF,TGTGCCAGCAGCTTAGATCGTCTCGGGGAGCTGTTTTTT
TRBV18,-,TRBJ1-6,-,CASSSLHTDSSYNSPLHF,TGTGCCAGCTCATCTCTCCACACAGACAGCTCCTATAATTCACCCCTCCACTTT
TRBV18,-,TRBJ1-1,-,CASSPPLGVNTEAFF,TGTGCCAGCTCACCACCGTTAGGGGTGAACACTGAAGCTTTCTTT
TRBV6-6,-,TRBJ2-7,-,CASSPEGRYEQYF,TGTGCCAGCAGTCCGGAGGGCCGCTACGAGCAGTACTTC
TRBV10-1,-,TRBJ2-1,-,CASRPDSYNEQFF,TGCGCCAGCAGGCCTGACAGCTACAATGAGCAGTTCTTC
TRBV7-2,-,TRBJ2-7,-,CASSYTRTSSYEQYF,TGTGCCAGCAGTTACACTAGGACGAGCTCCTACGAGCAGTACTTC
TRBV7-3,TRBD1,TRBJ2-3,-,CASSPDRSTDTQYF,TGTGCCAGCAGCCCGGACAGGTCGACAGATACGCAGTATTTT
TRBV7-6,-,TRBJ2-3,once,CASSLALSQDTQYF,TGTGCCAGCAGCTTAGCGCTTAGCCAAGATACGCAGTATTTT
TRBV5-6,-,TRBJ1-1,-,CASTPGGWNTEAFF,TGTGCCAGCACCCCCGGGGGTTGGAACACTGAAGCTTTCTTT
TRBV6-2/TRBV6-3,-,TRBJ2-4,-,CASSYGQPYLAKNIQYF,TGTGCCAGCAGTTACGGACAGCCTTACCTAGCCAAAAACATTCAGTACTTC
TRBV6-5,TRBD2,TRBJ2-3,-,CASSYLAGGLDTQYF,TGTGCCAGCAGTTACCTAGCGGGAGGGTTGGATACGCAGTATTTT
TRBV5-1,TRBD1,TRBJ2-7,-,CASSPRTGGYEQYF,TGCGCCAGCAGCCCCCGGACAGGGGGTTACGAGCAGTACTTC
TRBV5-4,-,TRBJ2-3,-,CASSSGRPYTDTQYF,TGTGCCAGCAGCTCGGGTCGGCCCTACACAGATACGCAGTATTTT
TRBV15,-,TRBJ1-4,-,CATSRDLRGEKLFF,TGTGCCACCAGCAGAGACCTTAGGGGTGAAAAACTGTTTTTT
TRBV7-8,-,TRBJ1-3,few,CASSPRVPRGASGNTIYF,TGTGCCAGCAGCCCTCGGGTACCACGCGGGGCCTCTGGAAACACCATATATTTT
TRBV7-2,-,TRBJ2-1,once,CASSPGVIAYNEQFF,TGTGCCAGCAGCCCCGGAGTGATTGCCTACAATGAGCAGTTCTTC
TRBV19,-,TRBJ2-7,-,CASSIDPGSDEQYF,TGTGCCAGTAGTATAGATCCGGGGAGCGACGAGCAGTACTTC